The clone carrying this T cell receptor beta chain came up many times. Its specificity is not known. Researchers prepared the TCRbeta library using unique molecular identifiers, the study reports. TCRdb analysed the PCR reads with MiXCR anew, one entry per CDR3 protein. The sample has 500,000 or so distinct CDR3 sequences; over 9.5% are singletons. This CDR3 has 16 amino acids. Germline-derived CDR1 and CDR2 are SGHRS and YFSETQ. The V end was cut by 2 bases, the J end by 2 bases, with 13 bases between. The data belong to a study of T-cell reconstitution after alpha-beta-depleted transplantation in children. Notes on the study in general: Newly produced T cells mostly accounted for T-cell counts and diversity one year post-transplant.

The source was PBMCs, mostly from graft donor cells, collected 180 days after TCRalphabeta/CD19-depleted stem cell transplant. The chain is built from TRBV5-1 and TRBJ2-2, with a possible D match to TRBD2 (5 bases). This TCR was recovered from a female patient aged 2-10 years who had a stem cell transplant for aplastic anemia, so the T cells may come from the graft donor. CDR3 sequence reads: CASSLSPPGNTGELFF. CDR3 bases: TGCGCCAGCAGCTTATCCCCTCCGGGAAACACCGGGGAGCTGTTTTTT.